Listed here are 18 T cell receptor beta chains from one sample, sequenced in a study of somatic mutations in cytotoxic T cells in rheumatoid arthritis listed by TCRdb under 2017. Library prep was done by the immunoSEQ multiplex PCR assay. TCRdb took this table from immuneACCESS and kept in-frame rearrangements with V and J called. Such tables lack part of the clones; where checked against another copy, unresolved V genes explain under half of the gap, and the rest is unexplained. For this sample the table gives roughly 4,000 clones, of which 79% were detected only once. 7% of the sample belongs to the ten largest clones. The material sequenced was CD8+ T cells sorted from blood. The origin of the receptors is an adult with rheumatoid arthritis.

CDR3 in amino acids: CSVATGRGYNEQFF. CDR3 DNA: TGCAGCGTCGCCACCGGCAGGGGCTACAATGAGCAGTTCTTC. The chain carries TRBV29-1 and TRBJ2-1; possibly TRBD1 for D (6 bases). V dropped 6 bases and J dropped 3 bases, with 15 bases sitting between them. Germline CDR1 SQVTM, CDR2 ANQGSEA. This CDR3 has 14 residues.

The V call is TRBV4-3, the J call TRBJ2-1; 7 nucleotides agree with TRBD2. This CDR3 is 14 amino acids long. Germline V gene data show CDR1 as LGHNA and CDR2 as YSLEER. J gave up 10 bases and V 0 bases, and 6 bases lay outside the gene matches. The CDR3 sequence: CASSQEGGTAEQFF. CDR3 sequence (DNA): TGCGCCAGCAGCCAAGAGGGGGGGACTGCAGAGCAGTTCTTC.

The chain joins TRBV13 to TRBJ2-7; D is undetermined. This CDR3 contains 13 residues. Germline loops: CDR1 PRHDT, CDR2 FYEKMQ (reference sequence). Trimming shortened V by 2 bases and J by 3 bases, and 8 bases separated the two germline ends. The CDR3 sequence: CASSLSPRYEQYF. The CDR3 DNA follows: TGTGCCAGCAGCTTAAGTCCCCGCTACGAGCAGTACTTC.

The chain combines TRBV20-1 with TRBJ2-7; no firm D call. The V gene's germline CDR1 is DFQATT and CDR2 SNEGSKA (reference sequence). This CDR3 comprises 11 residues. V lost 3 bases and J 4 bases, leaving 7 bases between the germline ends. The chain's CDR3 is CSASVSYEQYF. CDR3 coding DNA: TGCAGTGCTAGTGTAAGTTACGAGCAGTACTTC.

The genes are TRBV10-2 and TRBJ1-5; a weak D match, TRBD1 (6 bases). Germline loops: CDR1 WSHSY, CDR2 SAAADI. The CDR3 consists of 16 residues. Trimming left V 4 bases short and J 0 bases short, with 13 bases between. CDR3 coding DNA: TGCGCCAGCAGTGCCGGGACACCTTATAGCAATCAGCCCCAGCATTTT. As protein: CASSAGTPYSNQPQHF.

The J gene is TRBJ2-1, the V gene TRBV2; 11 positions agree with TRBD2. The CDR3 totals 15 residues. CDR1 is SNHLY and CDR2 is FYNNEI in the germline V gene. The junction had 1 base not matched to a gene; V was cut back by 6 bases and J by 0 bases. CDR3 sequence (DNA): TGTGCCAGCAGGCTAGCGGGAGGCTCCTACAATGAGCAGTTCTTC. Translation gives CASRLAGGSYNEQFF.

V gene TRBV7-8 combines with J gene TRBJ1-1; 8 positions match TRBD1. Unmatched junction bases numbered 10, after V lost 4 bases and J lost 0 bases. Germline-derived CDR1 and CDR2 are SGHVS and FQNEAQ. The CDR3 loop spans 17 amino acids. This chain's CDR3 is CASSSLGRQGMNTEAFF. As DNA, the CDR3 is TGTGCCAGCAGCTCCTTAGGCCGACAGGGGATGAACACTGAAGCTTTCTTT.

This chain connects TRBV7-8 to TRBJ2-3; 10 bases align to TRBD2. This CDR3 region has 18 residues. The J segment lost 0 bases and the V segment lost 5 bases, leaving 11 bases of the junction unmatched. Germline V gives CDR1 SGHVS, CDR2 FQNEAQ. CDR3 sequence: CASSPGRAGGASTDTQYF. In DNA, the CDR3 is TGTGCCAGCAGCCCCGGGAGAGCGGGGGGGGCTAGCACAGATACGCAGTATTTT.

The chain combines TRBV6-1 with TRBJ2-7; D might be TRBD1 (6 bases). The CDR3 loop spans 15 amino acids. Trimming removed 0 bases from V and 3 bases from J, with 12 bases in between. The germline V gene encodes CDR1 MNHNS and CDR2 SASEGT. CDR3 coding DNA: TGTGCCAGCAGTGAAGCGCGTGGACAGCTCTACGAGCAGTACTTC. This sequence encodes CASSEARGQLYEQYF.

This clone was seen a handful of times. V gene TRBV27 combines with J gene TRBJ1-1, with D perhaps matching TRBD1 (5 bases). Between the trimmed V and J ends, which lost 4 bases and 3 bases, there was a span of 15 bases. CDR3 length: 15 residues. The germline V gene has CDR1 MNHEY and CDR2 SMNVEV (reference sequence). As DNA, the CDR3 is TGTGCCAGCAGTTCAACTCCGGGACCGTACACTGAAGCTTTCTTT. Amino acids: CASSSTPGPYTEAFF.

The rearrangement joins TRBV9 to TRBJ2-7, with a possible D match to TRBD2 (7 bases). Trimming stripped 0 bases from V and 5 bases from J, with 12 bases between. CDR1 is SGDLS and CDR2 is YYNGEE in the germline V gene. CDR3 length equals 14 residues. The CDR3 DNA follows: TGTGCCAGCAGCGTAGGGGGAGGGGGGGACGAGCAGTACTTC. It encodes CASSVGGGGDEQYF.

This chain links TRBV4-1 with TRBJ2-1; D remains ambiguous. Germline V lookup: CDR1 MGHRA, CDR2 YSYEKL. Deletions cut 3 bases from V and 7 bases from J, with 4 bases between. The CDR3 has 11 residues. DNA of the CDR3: TGCGCCAGCAGCCAGGAAAATGAGCAGTTCTTC. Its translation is CASSQENEQFF.

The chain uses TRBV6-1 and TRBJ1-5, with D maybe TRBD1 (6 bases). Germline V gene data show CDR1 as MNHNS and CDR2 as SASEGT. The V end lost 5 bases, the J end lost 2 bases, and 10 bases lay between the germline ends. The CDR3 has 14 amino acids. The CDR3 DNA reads TGTGCCAGCAGTCTAGGGGGGGGCAATCAGCCCCAGCATTTT. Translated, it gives CASSLGGGNQPQHF.

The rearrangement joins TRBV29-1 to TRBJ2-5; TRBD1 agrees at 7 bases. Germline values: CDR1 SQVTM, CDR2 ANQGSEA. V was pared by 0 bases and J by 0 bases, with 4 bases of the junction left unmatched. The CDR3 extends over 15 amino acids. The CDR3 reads CSVEDYGTDQETQYF. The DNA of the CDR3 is TGCAGCGTTGAAGACTACGGGACAGACCAAGAGACCCAGTACTTC. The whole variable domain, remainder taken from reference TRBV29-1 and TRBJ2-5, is SAVISQKPSRDICQRGTSLTIQCQVDSQVTMMFWYRQQPGQSLTLIATANQGSEATYESGFVIDKFPISRPNLTFSTLTVSNMSPEDSSIYLCSVEDYGTDQETQYFGPGTRLLVL.

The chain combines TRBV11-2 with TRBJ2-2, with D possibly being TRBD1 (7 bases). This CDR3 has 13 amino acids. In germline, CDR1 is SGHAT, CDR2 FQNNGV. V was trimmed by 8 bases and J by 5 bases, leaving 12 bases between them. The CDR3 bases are TGTGCCAGCCACAGGGGAGGTACCGGGGAGCTGTTTTTT. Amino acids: CASHRGGTGELFF.

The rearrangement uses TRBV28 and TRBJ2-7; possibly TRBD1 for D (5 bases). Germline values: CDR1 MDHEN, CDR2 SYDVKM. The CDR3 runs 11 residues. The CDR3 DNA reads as TGTGCTTCGCAGGGTGCGTACGAGCAGTACTTC. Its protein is CASQGAYEQYF.

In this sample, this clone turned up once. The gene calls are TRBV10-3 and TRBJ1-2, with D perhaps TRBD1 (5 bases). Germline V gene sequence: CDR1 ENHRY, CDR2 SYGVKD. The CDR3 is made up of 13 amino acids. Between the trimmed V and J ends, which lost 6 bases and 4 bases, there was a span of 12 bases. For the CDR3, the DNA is TGTGCCATCAGGGGGGACTTAATCTATGGCTACACCTTC. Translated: CAIRGDLIYGYTF.

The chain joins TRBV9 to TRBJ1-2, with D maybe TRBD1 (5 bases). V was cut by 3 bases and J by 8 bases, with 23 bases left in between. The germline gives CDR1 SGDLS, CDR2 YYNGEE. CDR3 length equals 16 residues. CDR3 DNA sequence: TGTGCCAGCAGCGGGAGGGGTGGGGAGGACCTACGAGGCTACACCTTC. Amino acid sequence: CASSGRGGEDLRGYTF. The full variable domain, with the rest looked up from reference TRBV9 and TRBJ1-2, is DSGVTQTPKHLITATGQRVTLRCSPRSGDLSVYWYQQSLDQGLQFLIQYYNGEERAKGNILERFSAQQFPDLHSELNLSSLELGDSALYFCASSGRGGEDLRGYTFGSGTRLTVV.